Following are 25 T cell receptor beta chains from one sample sequenced in a study of vaccination and CD4 T cells after COVID-19. These TCRs are of unknown antigen specificity. This sample's treatment: roughly ten-day PBMC culture with coronavirus spike peptide pools or control peptides (ViraFEST assay). Sequencing of the DNA from cultured CD4+ T cells was carried out with the Oncomine TCR Beta short-read assay. TCRdb reanalysed the PCR reads using MiXCR and keeps one entry per CDR3 protein. The profile covers approximately 20,000 distinct CDR3 sequences, with roughly 55% appearing a single time and approximately 7.5% taken by the ten largest. Sequenced sample: CD4+ T cells from blood, cultured in vitro. The receptors stem from a human donor who had recovered from COVID-19.

The CDR3 region is CASTPGQGTGTQYF. The CDR3 bases are TGTGCCAGCACTCCGGGACAGGGAACGGGTACGCAGTATTTT. This chain joins TRBV12-3 or TRBV12-4 and TRBJ2-3; TRBD1 matches 9 bases. After removal of 7 bases from V and 8 bases from J, the junction contained 10 bases not matched to a gene. This CDR3 region has 14 residues.

The V and J genes are TRBV27 and TRBJ2-3; 7 bases agree with TRBD1. The CDR3 runs 17 residues. Germline V gene sequence: CDR1 MNHEY, CDR2 SMNVEV (reference sequence). V gave up 0 bases and J gave up 0 bases; unmatched junction bases: 6. The CDR3 loop is CASSLSPQGVSTDTQYF. In nucleotides, the CDR3 is TGTGCCAGCAGTTTATCGCCCCAGGGGGTAAGCACAGATACGCAGTATTTT.

The chain uses TRBV20-1 and TRBJ1-6, with D possibly TRBD1 on 6 matching bases. The CDR3 length is 16 residues. CDR1 DFQATT and CDR2 SNEGSKA come from the germline V gene (reference sequence). Between the trimmed V and J ends, which lost 4 bases and 7 bases, there was a span of 20 bases. DNA for the CDR3: TGCAGTGCTAAACACCCTAGGACAGATCGGAATTCACCCCTCCACTTT. It yields the protein CSAKHPRTDRNSPLHF.

This clonotype was seen only a few times. The CDR3 bases are TGCAGTGCTAGCCTGAATCAGCCCCAGCATTTT. Translation gives CSASLNQPQHF. V and J are TRBV20-1 and TRBJ1-5; no clear D. The germline V gene encodes CDR1 DFQATT and CDR2 SNEGSKA (reference sequence). The ends were cut back, 3 bases at V and 4 bases at J, with 4 bases in the middle. This CDR3 spans 11 amino acids.

This clonotype was recorded a few times. V and J are TRBV6-1 and TRBJ1-1, with 7 bases aligning to TRBD1. Trimming took 6 bases from V and 4 from J; bases not matched to a gene: 5. The CDR3 is made up of 13 amino acids. CDR1 and CDR2 (germline): MNHNS, SASEGT. The CDR3 region has the DNA TGTGCCAGCAGCGAACAGGGGCGCACTGAAGCTTTCTTT. It specifies CASSEQGRTEAFF.

This clonotype appeared a few times. The chain joins TRBV20-1 to TRBJ2-1; TRBD2 matches 11 bases. CDR3 length equals 13 residues. The ends lost 0 bases at V and 10 bases at J; junction bases unmatched: 2. CDR1 and CDR2 from the germline V gene are DFQATT and SNEGSKA (reference sequence). CDR3 residues: CSARDRTSGEQFF. As DNA, the CDR3 is TGCAGTGCTAGAGATAGGACTAGCGGGGAGCAGTTCTTC.

This clonotype was detected only a few times. The chain combines TRBV29-1 with TRBJ1-2; 8 nucleotides match TRBD1. Germline values: CDR1 SQVTM, CDR2 ANQGSEA. V was pared by 6 bases and J by 4 bases, with 7 bases of the junction left unmatched. The CDR3 totals 13 residues. CDR3 in amino acids: CSVRPTGAYGYTF. The CDR3 bases are TGCAGCGTCCGCCCGACAGGGGCCTATGGCTACACCTTC.

The chain couples TRBV11-2 to TRBJ1-2; weak D call: TRBD1 (6 bases). CDR1 is SGHAT, CDR2 FQNNGV, per germline. Between the trimmed V and J ends, which lost 5 bases and 4 bases, there was a span of 14 bases. The CDR3 length is 14 residues. The CDR3 DNA follows: TGTGCCAGCAGCAAAGCAGGGGCCCTCTATGGCTACACCTTC. This encodes CASSKAGALYGYTF.

This clonotype was seen more than once but under ten times. The chain carries TRBV10-3 and TRBJ1-5; 10 nucleotides line up with TRBD1. CDR3 length: 18 residues. Germline V gives CDR1 ENHRY, CDR2 SYGVKD. Trimming cost V 3 bases and J 7 bases; bases outside gene matches: 15. The CDR3, as DNA: TGTGCCATCAGTGAAATAGGCCCGGGGACAGGGGTCTTGCAGCCCCAGCATTTT. This gives the protein CAISEIGPGTGVLQPQHF.

V usage is TRBV15 and J usage is TRBJ1-2, with 7 nucleotides matching TRBD1. The CDR3 sequence is 14 residues long. Germline V gene data show CDR1 as LNHNV and CDR2 as YYDKDF (reference sequence). The trim removed 1 base at V and 3 bases at J, leaving 2 bases unmatched. For the CDR3, the DNA is TGTGCCACCAGCAGAGGTCAGGGGGACTATGGCTACACCTTC. Protein: CATSRGQGDYGYTF.

This clonotype was recorded once. V gene TRBV2 combines with J gene TRBJ1-3; D might be TRBD1 (5 bases). CDR3 length: 18 residues. The germline V and J ends were trimmed by 2 bases and 0 bases, with 17 bases remaining between them. Looked up from germline, CDR1 is SNHLY and CDR2 is FYNNEI. CDR3 nucleotide sequence: TGTGCCAGCAGTGAAAGGGTTCCGGGACCCTTCTCTGGAAACACCATATATTTT. This sequence encodes CASSERVPGPFSGNTIYF.

The chain has TRBV7-9 and TRBJ1-5; perhaps TRBD1 as D (5 bases). The germline gives CDR1 SEHNR, CDR2 FQNEAQ (reference sequence). The CDR3 is 14 amino acids. Deletions cut 2 bases from V and 6 bases from J, with 11 bases between. The chain's CDR3 is CASSLKGQGQPQHF. CDR3 sequence (DNA): TGTGCCAGCAGCTTAAAAGGGCAGGGTCAGCCCCAGCATTTT.

This sequence joins TRBV2 and TRBJ1-2; weak D call: TRBD1 (5 bases). V was shortened by 9 bases and J by 8 bases, with 25 bases between the two germline ends. This CDR3 region has 15 residues. Per the germline V gene, CDR1 is SNHLY and CDR2 is FYNNEI. The CDR3 DNA sequence: TGTGCCAGTCTCTGGGACCCGGGACCGTCGGAAGGCTACACCTTC. Its translation is CASLWDPGPSEGYTF.

The sample holds a few counts of this clonotype. The chain joins TRBV11-2 to TRBJ2-3, with D uncertain. The V end lost 3 bases, the J end lost 3 bases, and 10 bases lay between the germline ends. The CDR3 has 14 amino acids. The germline CDR1 and CDR2 sequences are SGHAT and FQNNGV. In nucleotides, the CDR3 is TGTGCCAGCAGCTTGACCAGGAGAACAGATACGCAGTATTTT. Translated: CASSLTRRTDTQYF.

The chain links TRBV24-1 to TRBJ2-1; 8 bases map to TRBD2. From germline, CDR1 is KGHDR and CDR2 SFDVKD. V was pared by 2 bases and J by 9 bases, with 8 bases of the junction left unmatched. This CDR3 has 15 residues. The CDR3 loop reads CATSDSNSGNIEQFF. The DNA of the CDR3 is TGTGCCACCAGTGATTCGAATAGCGGGAATATTGAGCAGTTCTTC.

The V and J genes are TRBV7-3 and TRBJ2-3, with D unresolved. The V gene's germline CDR1 is SGHTA and CDR2 FQGTGA. CDR3 length: 12 amino acids. The ends were cut back, 8 bases at V and 4 bases at J, with 10 bases in the middle. DNA of the CDR3: TGTGCCAGCTCCTCCGGGTCAGATACGCAGTATTTT. Translation: CASSSGSDTQYF.

This clonotype was seen more than once but under ten times. V gene TRBV5-4 combines with J gene TRBJ1-2, with a possible D match to TRBD1 (5 bases). The CDR3 totals 13 residues. V lost 4 bases and J lost 4, with 11 bases in between. Germline values: CDR1 SGHNT, CDR2 YYREEE (reference sequence). The CDR3 reads CASSPRDSYGYTF. In DNA, the CDR3 is TGTGCCAGCAGCCCAAGAGACAGCTATGGCTACACCTTC.

The chain recombines TRBV3-1 with TRBJ2-5; 13 nucleotides align to TRBD2. Germline trimming cut 2 bases from V and 4 bases from J; bases unmatched to any gene: 7. There are 17 residues in the CDR3. The germline V gene has CDR1 LGHDT and CDR2 YNNKEL (reference sequence). The CDR3 spells CASSQMTSGRTVETQYF. Written as DNA, the CDR3 is TGTGCCAGCAGCCAAATGACTAGCGGGAGGACAGTAGAGACCCAGTACTTC.

This clonotype turned up a few times. This chain links TRBV6-1 with TRBJ1-1; D uncertain. The germline V gene encodes CDR1 MNHNS and CDR2 SASEGT. This CDR3 has 15 amino acids. V dropped 6 bases and J dropped 0 bases, with 14 bases sitting between them. CDR3 DNA sequence: TGTGCCAGCAGCAACTCCTTTTCAGTGAACACTGAAGCTTTCTTT. The encoded protein is CASSNSFSVNTEAFF.

The genes are TRBV7-3 and TRBJ1-1; 8 positions agree with TRBD1. The CDR3 extends over 15 amino acids. In germline, CDR1 is SGHTA, CDR2 FQGTGA. Trimming removed 5 bases from V and 6 bases from J; junction bases left unmatched: 11. The CDR3 DNA reads as TGTGCCAGCAGCATTGCCGGGACAGGCGCTTCTGAAGCTTTCTTT. Its protein product is CASSIAGTGASEAFF.

This clonotype was seen only a few times. This rearrangement joins TRBV20-1 to TRBJ2-5, with D perhaps being TRBD1 or TRBD2 (5 bases each). Trimming shortened V by 0 bases and J by 5 bases, and 22 bases separated the two germline ends. The germline V gene has CDR1 DFQATT and CDR2 SNEGSKA (reference sequence). The CDR3 is 17 amino acids. The CDR3 sequence: CSARDEAGSKRGETQYF. The CDR3 nucleotides are TGCAGTGCTAGAGATGAAGCAGGGTCCAAGAGAGGGGAGACCCAGTACTTC.

A few counts support this clonotype. The CDR3 is CASSSGGQGGYGYTF. CDR3 sequence (DNA): TGTGCCAGCAGTTCTGGCGGGCAGGGGGGCTATGGCTACACCTTC. V usage is TRBV6-5 and J usage is TRBJ1-2; 7 bases are shared with TRBD1. The ends lost 4 bases at V and 4 bases at J; junction bases unmatched: 9. This CDR3 has 15 residues. The germline gives CDR1 MNHEY, CDR2 SVGAGI.

The chain uses TRBV6-1 and TRBJ2-6, with D possibly being TRBD1 (5 bases). There are 15 residues in the CDR3. V was cut by 5 bases and J by 0 bases, with 8 bases left in between. Germline CDR1 and CDR2: MNHNS and SASEGT. The CDR3, as DNA: TGTGCCAGCAGTACTACAGGCTCTGGGGCCAACGTCCTGACTTTC. This gives the protein CASSTTGSGANVLTF.

The chain carries TRBV5-1 and TRBJ2-1, with TRBD2 as a possible D gene (7 bases). Deletions cut 2 bases from V and 7 bases from J, with 25 bases between. Germline CDR1 and CDR2: SGHRS and YFSETQ. The CDR3 consists of 18 residues. The CDR3 DNA is TGCGCCAGCAGCTTCGGGGGGCGTCGGGCTAGCGCGTCGAATGAGCAGTTCTTC. Its translation: CASSFGGRRASASNEQFF.

The J gene is TRBJ2-3, the V gene TRBV4-2; 10 bases are a match to TRBD2. Per the germline V gene, CDR1 is LGHNA and CDR2 is YNFKEQ. V was pared by 0 bases and J by 0 bases, with 12 bases of the junction left unmatched. CDR3 size: 20 residues. This chain's CDR3 is CASSQDLLAGVRLSTDTQYF. In nucleotides, the CDR3 is TGTGCCAGCAGCCAAGATCTCCTAGCGGGAGTGAGGCTTAGCACAGATACGCAGTATTTT.